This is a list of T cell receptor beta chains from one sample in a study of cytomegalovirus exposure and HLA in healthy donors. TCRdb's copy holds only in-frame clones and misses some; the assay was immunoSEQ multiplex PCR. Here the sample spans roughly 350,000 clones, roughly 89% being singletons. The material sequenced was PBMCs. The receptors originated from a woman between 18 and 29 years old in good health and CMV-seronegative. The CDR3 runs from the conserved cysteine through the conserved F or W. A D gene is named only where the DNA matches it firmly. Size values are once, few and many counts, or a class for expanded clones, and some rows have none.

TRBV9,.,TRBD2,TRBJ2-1,CASSTSGAGGMVNEQFF,TGTGCCAGCAGCACGAGTGGAGCGGGAGGTATGGTGAATGAGCAGTTCTTC
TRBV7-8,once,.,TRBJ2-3,CASSLRAGPDTQYF,TGTGCCAGCAGCTTAAGAGCTGGGCCGGATACGCAGTATTTT
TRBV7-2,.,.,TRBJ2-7,CASSFSGDPTLGQYF,TGTGCCAGCAGCTTTTCAGGGGACCCCACTCTGGGCCAGTACTTC
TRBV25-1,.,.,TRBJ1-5,CASSERGSNQPQHF,TGTGCCAGCAGTGAAAGGGGTAGCAATCAGCCCCAGCATTTT
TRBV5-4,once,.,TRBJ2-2,CASSRDVGTWGELFF,TGTGCCAGCAGCCGTGATGTCGGGACATGGGGGGAGCTGTTTTTT
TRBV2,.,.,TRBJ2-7,CASSVVGILSYEQYF,TGTGCCAGCAGTGTGGTGGGCATACTCTCCTACGAGCAGTACTTC
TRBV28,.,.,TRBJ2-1,CASSSGQSYNEQFF,TGTGCCAGCAGTTCTGGGCAGTCCTACAATGAGCAGTTCTTC
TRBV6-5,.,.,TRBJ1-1,CASSYGLLNTEAFF,TGTGCCAGCAGTTACGGACTACTAAACACTGAAGCTTTCTTT
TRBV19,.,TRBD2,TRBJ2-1,CASRLTSSGYNEQFF,TGTGCCAGTAGGCTTACTTCTAGCGGCTACAATGAGCAGTTCTTC
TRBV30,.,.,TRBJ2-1,CAWSGYGGLRNEQFF,TGTGCCTGGAGTGGTTACGGGGGACTCAGAAATGAGCAGTTCTTC
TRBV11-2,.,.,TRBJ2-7,CASSLGRYEQYF,TGTGCCAGCAGCCTGGGCCGGTACGAGCAGTACTTC
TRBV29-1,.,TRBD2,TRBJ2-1,CSVEGLAGYNEQFF,TGCAGCGTTGAAGGACTAGCGGGATACAATGAGCAGTTCTTC
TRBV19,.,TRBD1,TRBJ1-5,CASSFGTGGTQPQHF,TGTGCCTCCTCCTTCGGGACAGGGGGTACTCAGCCCCAGCATTTT
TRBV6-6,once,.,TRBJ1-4,CASSSSPGGRLFF,TGTGCCAGCAGCTCCTCTCCGGGGGGCCGACTGTTTTTT
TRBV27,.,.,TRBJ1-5,CASSPSGFYSNQPQHF,TGTGCCAGCAGTCCCTCGGGGTTCTATAGCAATCAGCCCCAGCATTTT
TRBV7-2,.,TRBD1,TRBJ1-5,CASRLTGGNQPQHF,TGTGCCAGCAGGTTGACAGGGGGGAATCAGCCCCAGCATTTT
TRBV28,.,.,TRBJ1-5,CASSFGGSLSNQPQHF,TGTGCCAGCAGTTTCGGGGGTTCGCTGAGCAATCAGCCCCAGCATTTT
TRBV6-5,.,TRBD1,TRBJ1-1,CASSGGTGGAWAFF,TGTGCCAGCAGTGGTGGGACAGGGGGCGCTTGGGCTTTCTTT
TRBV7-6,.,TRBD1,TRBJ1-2,CASSPPGQGYGYTF,TGTGCCAGCAGCCCACCCGGACAGGGGTATGGCTACACCTTC
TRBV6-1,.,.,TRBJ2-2,CASRENTVPGELFF,TGTGCCAGCAGGGAGAATACGGTCCCCGGGGAGCTGTTTTTT
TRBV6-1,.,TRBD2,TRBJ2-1,CASSEALLRDYLIEQFF,TGTGCCAGCAGTGAAGCGCTTCTGCGGGACTACCTCATTGAGCAGTTCTTC
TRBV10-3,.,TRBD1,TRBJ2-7,CAISGGQGNEQYF,TGTGCCATCAGTGGGGGACAGGGCAACGAGCAGTACTTC
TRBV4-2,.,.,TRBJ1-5,CASSQDSSSGLRHF,TGTGCCAGCAGCCAAGATTCGTCTTCTGGACTTCGGCATTTT
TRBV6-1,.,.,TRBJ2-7,CASSERGASEQYF,TGTGCCAGCAGTGAACGGGGGGCTAGCGAGCAGTACTTC
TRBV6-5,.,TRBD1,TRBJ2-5,CASSPRTGGETQYF,TGTGCCAGCAGTCCCAGGACAGGGGGAGAGACCCAGTACTTC
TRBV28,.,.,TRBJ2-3,CASRLGGLTDTQYF,TGTGCCAGCAGACTTGGGGGGTTGACAGATACGCAGTATTTT
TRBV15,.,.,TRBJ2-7,CATSRDRGSDDYEQYF,TGTGCCACCAGCAGAGATCGGGGTAGCGACGACTACGAGCAGTACTTC
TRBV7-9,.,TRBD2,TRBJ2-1,CASSLGAGLDRDNEQFF,TGTGCCAGCAGCTTAGGCGCGGGACTAGATAGGGACAATGAGCAGTTCTTC
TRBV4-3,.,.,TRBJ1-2,CASSQDVGDYGYTF,TGCGCCAGCAGCCAAGATGTAGGGGACTATGGCTACACCTTC
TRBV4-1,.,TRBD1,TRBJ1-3,CASSPDRGTGNTIYF,TGCGCCAGCAGCCCCGACAGGGGCACTGGAAACACCATATATTTT
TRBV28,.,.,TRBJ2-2,CASSFLNLLGGLTLTGELFF,TGTGCCAGCAGTTTCCTAAATCTGCTTGGGGGACTGACGTTAACCGGGGAGCTGTTTTTT
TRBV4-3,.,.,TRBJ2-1,CASSDRPEGGVGREQFF,TGCGCCAGCAGCGATCGTCCCGAAGGGGGGGTGGGAAGGGAGCAGTTCTTC
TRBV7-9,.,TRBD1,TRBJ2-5,CASSLDSTGGLGETQYF,TGTGCCAGCAGCTTAGACTCGACAGGGGGTTTGGGAGAGACCCAGTACTTC
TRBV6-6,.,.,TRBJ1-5,CASSSGPGSNQPQHF,TGTGCCAGCAGTTCCGGACCAGGGAGCAATCAGCCCCAGCATTTT
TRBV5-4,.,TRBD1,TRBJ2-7,CASSSLATGDEQYF,TGTGCCAGCAGCTCCCTGGCGACAGGGGACGAGCAGTACTTC
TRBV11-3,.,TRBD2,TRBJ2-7,CASSLGTSGSYEQYF,TGTGCCAGCAGCTTAGGGACTAGCGGCTCCTACGAGCAGTACTTC
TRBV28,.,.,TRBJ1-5,CASSFGGQPQHF,TGTGCCAGCAGTTTCGGGGGTCAGCCCCAGCATTTT
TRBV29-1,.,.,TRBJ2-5,CSVAGRLSGRETQYF,TGCAGCGTTGCGGGGCGACTCAGCGGGCGGGAGACCCAGTACTTC
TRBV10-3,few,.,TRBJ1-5,CAISSGDGPQHF,TGTGCCATCAGTTCGGGGGACGGCCCCCAGCATTTT
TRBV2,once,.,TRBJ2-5,CASETGHGETQYF,TGTGCCAGCGAAACCGGCCACGGGGAGACCCAGTACTTC
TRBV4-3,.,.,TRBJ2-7,CASSQDLVRSHHEQYF,TGCGCCAGCAGCCAAGATCTCGTTCGATCACACCACGAGCAGTACTTC
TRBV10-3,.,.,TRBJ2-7,CAISQPTASYEQYF,TGTGCCATCAGCCAGCCGACAGCTTCCTACGAGCAGTACTTC
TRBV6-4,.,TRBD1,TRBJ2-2,CASSDQTGAGELFF,TGTGCCAGCAGTGACCAGACAGGGGCCGGGGAGCTGTTTTTT
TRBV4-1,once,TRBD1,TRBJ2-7,CASSSSTGAYEQYF,TGCGCCAGCAGCTCTAGTACAGGGGCCTACGAGCAGTACTTC
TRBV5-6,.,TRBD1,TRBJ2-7,CASSLEPGGQGSEQYF,TGTGCCAGCAGCTTGGAACCAGGGGGACAGGGAAGCGAGCAGTACTTC
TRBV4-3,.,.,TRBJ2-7,CASSPSRGSRYEQYF,TGCGCCAGCAGCCCATCGAGGGGGAGTCGGTACGAGCAGTACTTC
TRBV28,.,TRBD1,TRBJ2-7,CASHTRTGGQPYEQYF,TGTGCCAGCCACACCCGGACAGGGGGCCAACCCTACGAGCAGTACTTC
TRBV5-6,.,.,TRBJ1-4,CASSFGGTAEKLFF,TGTGCCAGCAGCTTCGGAGGGACGGCTGAAAAACTGTTTTTT
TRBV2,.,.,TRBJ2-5,CASSQGFQETQYF,TGTGCCAGCAGTCAGGGGTTCCAAGAGACCCAGTACTTC
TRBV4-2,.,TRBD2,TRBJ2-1,CASSQGLAGGGGRNEQFF,TGTGCCAGCAGCCAGGGACTAGCGGGAGGAGGAGGGAGGAATGAGCAGTTCTTC
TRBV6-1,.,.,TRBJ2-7,CASRITRDMVNEQYF,TGTGCCAGCAGGATTACTCGGGACATGGTTAACGAGCAGTACTTC
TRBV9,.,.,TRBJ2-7,CASSALWDTYEQYF,TGTGCCAGCAGCGCCCTCTGGGACACCTACGAGCAGTACTTC
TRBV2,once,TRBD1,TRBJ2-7,CASGRGQVFYEQYF,TGTGCCAGCGGACGCGGACAGGTTTTCTACGAGCAGTACTTC
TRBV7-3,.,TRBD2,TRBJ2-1,CASSPQPGGPGEQFF,TGTGCCAGCAGCCCCCAACCGGGAGGGCCGGGGGAGCAGTTCTTC
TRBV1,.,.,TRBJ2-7,CTSSQASTGGVNYEQYF,TGCACCAGCAGCCAAGCTTCTACAGGGGGAGTCAACTACGAGCAGTACTTC